This TCR beta chain came from a study of T cell changes during pregnancy in multiple sclerosis. With V trimmed by 5 bases and J by 4 bases, 4 bases remained unmatched. The germline gives CDR1 MGHRA, CDR2 YSYEKL. The CDR3 spans 13 residues. The data were produced by immunoSEQ multiplex PCR, yet TCRdb's version contains in-frame clones alone and is incomplete. Counted here are 76,000 or so clones, roughly 93% occurring once; the ten biggest clones make up around 0.7%. Sequencing used peripheral blood, obtained in the second trimester of pregnancy. The chain combines TRBV4-1 with TRBJ2-7, with 8 bases identical to TRBD1. The sequence derives from a female donor in good health, enrolled as a control in a pregnancy study. CDR3 sequence (DNA): TGCGCCAGCAGCGGACAGGGAGATTACGAGCAGTACTTC. Protein: CASSGQGDYEQYF.